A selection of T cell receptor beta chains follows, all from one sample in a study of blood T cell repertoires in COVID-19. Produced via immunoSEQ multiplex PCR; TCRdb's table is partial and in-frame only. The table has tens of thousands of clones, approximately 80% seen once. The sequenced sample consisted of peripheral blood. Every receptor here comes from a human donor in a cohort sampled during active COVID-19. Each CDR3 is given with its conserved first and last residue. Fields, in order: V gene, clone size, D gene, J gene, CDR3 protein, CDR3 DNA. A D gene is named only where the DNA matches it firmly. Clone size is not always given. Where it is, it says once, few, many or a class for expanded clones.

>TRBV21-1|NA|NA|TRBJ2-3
CASNKLGTGADTQYF
TGTGCCAGCAACAAACTGGGGACAGGAGCAGATACGCAGTATTTT
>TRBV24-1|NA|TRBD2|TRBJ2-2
CATSDLTAGGRETGELFF
TGTGCCACCAGTGATTTGACAGCGGGAGGGCGGGAAACCGGGGAGCTGTTTTTT
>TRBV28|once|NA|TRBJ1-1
CASSLGSGNTEAFF
TGTGCCAGCAGTTTAGGGAGTGGGAACACTGAAGCTTTCTTT
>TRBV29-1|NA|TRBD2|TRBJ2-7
CSVAGGGRDEQYF
TGCAGCGTGGCGGGCGGGGGAAGGGACGAGCAGTACTTC
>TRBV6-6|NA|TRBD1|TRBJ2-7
CASSYGGQSSYEQYF
TGTGCCAGCAGTTACGGGGGACAGTCCTCCTACGAGCAGTACTTC
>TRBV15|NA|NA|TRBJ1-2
CATSRDSKGFDYGYTF
TGTGCCACCAGCAGAGATTCTAAGGGGTTCGACTATGGCTACACCTTC
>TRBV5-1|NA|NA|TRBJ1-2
CASSLEQGVGYTF
TGCGCCAGCAGCTTGGAACAGGGAGTTGGCTACACCTTC
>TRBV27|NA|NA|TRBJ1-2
CASTTGREDGYTF
TGTGCCAGCACTACGGGCAGGGAGGATGGCTACACCTTC
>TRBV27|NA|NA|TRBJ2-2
CASSFRSGDDGELFF
TGTGCCAGCAGTTTTAGGTCGGGTGACGACGGGGAGCTGTTTTTT
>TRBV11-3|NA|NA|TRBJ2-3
CASSKVRERLSTDTQYF
TGTGCCAGCAGCAAGGTCCGGGAGAGGTTAAGCACAGATACGCAGTATTTT
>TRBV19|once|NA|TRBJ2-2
CASSILLGILTGELFF
TGTGCCAGTAGTATTCTGCTCGGGATACTCACCGGGGAGCTGTTTTTT
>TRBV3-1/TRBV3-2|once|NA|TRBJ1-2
CASSQQGGYTF
TGTGCCAGCAGCCAACAGGGTGGCTACACCTTC
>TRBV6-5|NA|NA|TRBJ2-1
CASSYSSGSGSEQFF
TGTGCCAGCAGTTACTCGAGTGGGAGTGGAAGTGAGCAGTTCTTC
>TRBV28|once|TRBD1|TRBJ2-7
CASSTGGRGYEQYF
TGTGCCAGCAGTACAGGGGGCCGGGGCTACGAGCAGTACTTC
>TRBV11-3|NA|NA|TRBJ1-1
CASSPGQTTEAFF
TGTGCCAGCAGCCCAGGACAGACCACTGAAGCTTTCTTT
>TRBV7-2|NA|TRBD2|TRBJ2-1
CASSISGAAYNEQFF
TGTGCCAGCAGCATTAGCGGGGCCGCCTACAATGAGCAGTTCTTC
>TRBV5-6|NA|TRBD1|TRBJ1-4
CASSFGQGSLDEKLFF
TGTGCCAGCAGCTTCGGACAGGGCAGCTTAGATGAAAAACTGTTTTTT
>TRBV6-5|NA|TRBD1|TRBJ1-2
CASRGQRHYGYTF
TGTGCCAGCAGGGGACAGAGACACTATGGCTACACCTTC
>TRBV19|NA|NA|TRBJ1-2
CASTGGTGGYTF
TGTGCCAGTACGGGGGGGACCGGTGGCTACACCTTC
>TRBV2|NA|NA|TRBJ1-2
CASSYTGGGGYTF
TGTGCCAGCAGTTATACGGGAGGGGGTGGCTACACCTTC
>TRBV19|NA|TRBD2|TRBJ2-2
CASSFFLAGGTGELFF
TGTGCCAGTAGTTTCTTTCTAGCGGGAGGAACCGGGGAGCTGTTTTTT
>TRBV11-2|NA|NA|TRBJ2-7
CASSLGLRHEQYF
TGTGCCAGCAGCTTAGGATTGCGGCACGAGCAGTACTTC
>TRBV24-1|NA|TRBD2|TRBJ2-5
CATSLAGVQETQYF
TGTGCCACCAGCTTAGCGGGAGTGCAAGAGACCCAGTACTTC
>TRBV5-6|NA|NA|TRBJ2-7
CASSLIGGEQYF
TGTGCCAGCAGCTTGATAGGGGGCGAGCAGTACTTC
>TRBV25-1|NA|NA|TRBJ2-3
CASSEYGYSTDTQYF
TGTGCCAGCAGTGAATACGGTTATAGCACAGATACGCAGTATTTT
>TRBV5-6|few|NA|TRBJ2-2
CASSPWNTGELFF
TGTGCCAGCAGCCCCTGGAACACCGGGGAGCTGTTTTTT
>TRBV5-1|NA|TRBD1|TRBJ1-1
CASSFGTGGTEAFF
TGCGCCAGCAGCTTCGGGACAGGGGGCACTGAAGCTTTCTTT
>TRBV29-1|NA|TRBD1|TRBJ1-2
CSVGQGGDYGYTF
TGCAGCGTCGGACAGGGGGGAGATTATGGCTACACCTTC
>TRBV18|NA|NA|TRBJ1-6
CASSPQRQDNSPLHF
TGTGCCAGCTCACCCCAAAGACAGGATAATTCACCCCTCCACTTT
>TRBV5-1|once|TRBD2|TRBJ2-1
CASSGRGAGEGSSYNEQFF
TGCGCCAGCAGCGGGCGGGGAGCGGGAGAAGGGAGCTCCTACAATGAGCAGTTCTTC
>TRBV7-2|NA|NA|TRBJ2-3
CASSLKGTDTQYF
TGTGCCAGCAGCTTAAAGGGGACAGATACGCAGTATTTT
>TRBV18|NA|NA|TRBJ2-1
CASSPPVQYNEQFF
TGTGCCAGCTCACCGCCCGTACAGTACAATGAGCAGTTCTTC
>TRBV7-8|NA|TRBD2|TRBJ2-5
CASSLAGLQETQYF
TGTGCCAGCAGCCTAGCGGGACTACAAGAGACCCAGTACTTC
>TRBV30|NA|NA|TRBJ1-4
CAWSGRGEGEEKLFF
TGTGCCTGGAGTGGACGCGGGGAGGGGGAGGAAAAACTGTTTTTT
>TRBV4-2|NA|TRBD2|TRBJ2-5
CASSQELAGGGETQYF
TGTGCCAGCAGCCAAGAATTAGCGGGTGGGGGGGAGACCCAGTACTTC
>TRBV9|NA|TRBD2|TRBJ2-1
CASSVEGLAENNEQFF
TGTGCCAGCAGCGTAGAGGGACTAGCGGAGAACAATGAGCAGTTCTTC
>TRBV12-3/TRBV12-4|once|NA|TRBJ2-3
CASSQQGHTQYF
TGTGCCAGCAGTCAACAGGGACATACGCAGTATTTT
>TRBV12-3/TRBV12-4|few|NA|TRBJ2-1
CASTGGNEQFF
TGTGCCAGCACCGGAGGAAATGAGCAGTTCTTC
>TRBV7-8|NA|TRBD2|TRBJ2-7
CASSLPGTSGYEQYF
TGTGCCAGCAGCCTACCCGGGACTAGCGGTTACGAGCAGTACTTC
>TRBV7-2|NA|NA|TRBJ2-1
CASSGLTAVNEQFF
TGTGCCAGCAGCGGTCTGACTGCGGTCAATGAGCAGTTCTTC
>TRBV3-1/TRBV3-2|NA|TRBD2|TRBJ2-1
CASSRNSGEGYNEQFF
TGTGCCAGCAGCCGTAATTCGGGGGAGGGCTACAATGAGCAGTTCTTC
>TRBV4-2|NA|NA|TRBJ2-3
CASSHQPLAGLGTQYF
TGTGCCAGCAGCCATCAACCCCTGGCGGGACTGGGTACGCAGTATTTT
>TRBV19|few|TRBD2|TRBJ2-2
CASSIRGRRLAGDDTGELFF
TGTGCCAGTAGTATAAGGGGAAGGAGACTAGCGGGAGACGACACCGGGGAGCTGTTTTTT
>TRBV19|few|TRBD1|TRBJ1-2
CASSPGQGGHGYTF
TGTGCCAGTAGTCCAGGACAGGGAGGCCATGGCTACACCTTC
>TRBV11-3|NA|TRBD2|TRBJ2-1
CASSPKREGLSNEQFF
TGTGCCAGCAGCCCCAAGCGGGAGGGCCTCAGCAATGAGCAGTTCTTC
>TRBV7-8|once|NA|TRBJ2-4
CASSRGLASDIQYF
TGTGCCAGCAGCCGCGGGTTGGCTAGCGACATTCAGTACTTC
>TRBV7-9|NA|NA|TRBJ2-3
CASSSWGSRPRDTQYF
TGTGCCAGCAGCTCCTGGGGCAGCCGCCCAAGAGATACGCAGTATTTT
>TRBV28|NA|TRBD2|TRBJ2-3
CASSTPSGKEDTQYF
TGTGCCAGCAGTACGCCAAGCGGGAAGGAAGATACGCAGTATTTT